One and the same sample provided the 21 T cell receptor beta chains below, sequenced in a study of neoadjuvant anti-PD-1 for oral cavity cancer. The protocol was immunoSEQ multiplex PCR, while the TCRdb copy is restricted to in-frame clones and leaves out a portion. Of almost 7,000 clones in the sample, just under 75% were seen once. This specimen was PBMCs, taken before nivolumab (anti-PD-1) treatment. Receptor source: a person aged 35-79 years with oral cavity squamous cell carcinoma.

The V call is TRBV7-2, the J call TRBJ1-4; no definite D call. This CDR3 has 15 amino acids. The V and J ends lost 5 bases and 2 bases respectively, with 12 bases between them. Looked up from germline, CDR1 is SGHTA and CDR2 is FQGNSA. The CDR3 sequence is CASSPAGPTNEKLFF. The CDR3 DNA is TGTGCCAGCAGCCCTGCCGGGCCCACTAATGAAAAACTGTTTTTT.

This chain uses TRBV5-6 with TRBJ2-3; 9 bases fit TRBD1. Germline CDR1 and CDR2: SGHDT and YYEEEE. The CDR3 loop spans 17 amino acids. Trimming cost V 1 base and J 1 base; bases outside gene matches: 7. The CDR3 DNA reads TGTGCCAGCAGCTTGTTGCTCGGGACAGGGCGCACAGATACGCAGTATTTT. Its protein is CASSLLLGTGRTDTQYF.

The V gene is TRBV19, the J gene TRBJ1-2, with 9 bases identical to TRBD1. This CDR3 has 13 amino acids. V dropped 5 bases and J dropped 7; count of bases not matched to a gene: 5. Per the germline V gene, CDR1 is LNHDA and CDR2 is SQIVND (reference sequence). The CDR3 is CASSPGTGPGYTF. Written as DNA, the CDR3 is TGTGCCAGTAGTCCAGGGACAGGGCCTGGCTACACCTTC. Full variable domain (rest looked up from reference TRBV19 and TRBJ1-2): DGGITQSPKYLFRKEGQNVTLSCEQNLNHDAMYWYRQDPGQGLRLIYYSQIVNDFQKGDIAEGYSVSREKKESFPLTVTSAQKNPTAFYLCASSPGTGPGYTFGSGTRLTVV.

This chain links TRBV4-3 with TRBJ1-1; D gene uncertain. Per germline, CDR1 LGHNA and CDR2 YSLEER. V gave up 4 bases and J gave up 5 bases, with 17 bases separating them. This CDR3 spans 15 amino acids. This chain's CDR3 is CASSRGSDLGTEAFF. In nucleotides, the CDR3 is TGCGCCAGCAGCCGGGGATCGGATTTAGGAACTGAAGCTTTCTTT.

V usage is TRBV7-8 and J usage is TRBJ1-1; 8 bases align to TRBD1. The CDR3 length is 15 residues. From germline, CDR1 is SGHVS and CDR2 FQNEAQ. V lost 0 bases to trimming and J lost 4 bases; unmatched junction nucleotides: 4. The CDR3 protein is CASSLARGQVTEAFF. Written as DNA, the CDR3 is TGTGCCAGCAGCTTAGCGCGGGGACAGGTCACTGAAGCTTTCTTT.

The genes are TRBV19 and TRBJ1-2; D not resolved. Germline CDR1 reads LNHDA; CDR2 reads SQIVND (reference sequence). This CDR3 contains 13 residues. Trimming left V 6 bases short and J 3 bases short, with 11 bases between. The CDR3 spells CASRNRPDYGYTF. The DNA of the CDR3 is TGTGCCAGTAGGAACCGCCCGGACTATGGCTACACCTTC.

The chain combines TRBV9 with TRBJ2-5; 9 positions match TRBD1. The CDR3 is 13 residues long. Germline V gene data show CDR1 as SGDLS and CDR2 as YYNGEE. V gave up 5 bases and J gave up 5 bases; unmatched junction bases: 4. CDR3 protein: CASRGQGAETQYF. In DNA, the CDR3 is TGTGCCAGCAGGGGACAGGGAGCTGAGACCCAGTACTTC.

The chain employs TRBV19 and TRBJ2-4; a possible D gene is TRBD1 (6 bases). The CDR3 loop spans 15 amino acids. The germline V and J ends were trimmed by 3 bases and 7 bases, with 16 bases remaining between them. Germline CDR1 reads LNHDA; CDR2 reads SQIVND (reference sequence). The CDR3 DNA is TGTGCCAGTAGTATGGAAGCAGGGGTTAGGAACATTCAGTACTTC. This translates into CASSMEAGVRNIQYF.

The CDR3 bases are TGTGCCAGCAGCATAGGGACAGAACCACGCAATGAGCAGTTCTTC. Residues: CASSIGTEPRNEQFF. The chain couples TRBV5-4 to TRBJ2-1, with 7 bases fitting TRBD1. The CDR3 is made up of 15 amino acids. CDR1 is SGHNT, CDR2 YYREEE, per germline (reference sequence). V lost 4 bases to trimming and J lost 6 bases; unmatched junction nucleotides: 10.

The DNA for the CDR3 is TGTGCCAGCAGTTCCCAGTCTGGAAACACCATATATTTT. Its translation is CASSSQSGNTIYF. The V call is TRBV11-2, the J call TRBJ1-3; D call uncertain. CDR1 is SGHAT, CDR2 FQNNGV, per germline. This CDR3 has 13 amino acids. The V gene lost 6 bases and the J gene lost 1 base, with 7 bases spanning the gap.

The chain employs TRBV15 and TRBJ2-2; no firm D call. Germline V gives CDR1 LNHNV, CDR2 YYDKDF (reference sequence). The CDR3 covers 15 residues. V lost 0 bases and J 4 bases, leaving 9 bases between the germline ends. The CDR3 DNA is TGTGCCACCAGCAGAGAGGGTTTGGGCACCGGGGAGCTGTTTTTT. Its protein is CATSREGLGTGELFF. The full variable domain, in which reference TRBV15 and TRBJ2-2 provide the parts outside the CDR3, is DAMVIQNPRYQVTQFGKPVTLSCSQTLNHNVMYWYQQKSSQAPKLLFHYYDKDFNNEADTPDNFQSRRPNTSFCFLDIRSPGLGDTAMYLCATSREGLGTGELFFGEGSRLTVL.

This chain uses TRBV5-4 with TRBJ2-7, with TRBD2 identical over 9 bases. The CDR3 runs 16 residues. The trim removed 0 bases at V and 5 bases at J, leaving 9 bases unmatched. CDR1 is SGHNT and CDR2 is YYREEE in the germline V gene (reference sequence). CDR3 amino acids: CASSLGPAGGTNEQYF. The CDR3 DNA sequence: TGTGCCAGCAGCTTGGGACCAGCGGGGGGAACCAACGAGCAGTACTTC.

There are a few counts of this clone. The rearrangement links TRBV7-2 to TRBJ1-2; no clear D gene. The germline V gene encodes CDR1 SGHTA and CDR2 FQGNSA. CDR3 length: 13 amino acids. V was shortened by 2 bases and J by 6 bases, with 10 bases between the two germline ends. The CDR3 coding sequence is TGTGCCAGCAGCTTACAAGGAAGCGATGGCTACACCTTC. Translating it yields CASSLQGSDGYTF.

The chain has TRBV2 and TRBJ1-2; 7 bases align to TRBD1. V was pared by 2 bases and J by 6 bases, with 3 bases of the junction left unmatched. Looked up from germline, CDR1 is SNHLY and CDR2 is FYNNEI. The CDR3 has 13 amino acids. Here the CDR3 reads CASSERQGDGYTF. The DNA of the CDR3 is TGTGCCAGCAGTGAACGGCAGGGGGATGGCTACACCTTC.

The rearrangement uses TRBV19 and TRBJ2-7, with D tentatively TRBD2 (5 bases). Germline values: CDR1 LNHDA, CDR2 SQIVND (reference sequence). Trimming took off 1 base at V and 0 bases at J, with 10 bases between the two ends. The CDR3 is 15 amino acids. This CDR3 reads CASSIGGRSSYEQYF. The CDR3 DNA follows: TGTGCCAGTAGTATAGGAGGGCGGAGCTCCTACGAGCAGTACTTC. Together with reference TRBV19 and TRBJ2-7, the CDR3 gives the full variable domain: DGGITQSPKYLFRKEGQNVTLSCEQNLNHDAMYWYRQDPGQGLRLIYYSQIVNDFQKGDIAEGYSVSREKKESFPLTVTSAQKNPTAFYLCASSIGGRSSYEQYFGPGTRLTVT.

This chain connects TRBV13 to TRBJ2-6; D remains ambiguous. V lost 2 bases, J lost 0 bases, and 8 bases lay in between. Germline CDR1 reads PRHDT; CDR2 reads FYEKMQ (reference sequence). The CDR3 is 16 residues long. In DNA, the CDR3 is TGTGCCAGCAGCTTACTCTCGGTCTCTGGGGCCAACGTCCTGACTTTC. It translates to CASSLLSVSGANVLTF. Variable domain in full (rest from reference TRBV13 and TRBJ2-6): AAGVIQSPRHLIKEKRETATLKCYPIPRHDTVYWYQQGPGQDPQFLISFYEKMQSDKGSIPDRFSAQQFSDYHSELNMSSLELGDSALYFCASSLLSVSGANVLTFGAGSRLTVL.

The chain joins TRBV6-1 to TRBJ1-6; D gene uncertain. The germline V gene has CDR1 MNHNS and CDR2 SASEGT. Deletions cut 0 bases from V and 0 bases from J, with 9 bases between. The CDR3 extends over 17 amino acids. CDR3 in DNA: TGTGCCAGCAGTGAAGCGCCGGGGAGCTCCTATAATTCACCCCTCCACTTT. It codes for CASSEAPGSSYNSPLHF.

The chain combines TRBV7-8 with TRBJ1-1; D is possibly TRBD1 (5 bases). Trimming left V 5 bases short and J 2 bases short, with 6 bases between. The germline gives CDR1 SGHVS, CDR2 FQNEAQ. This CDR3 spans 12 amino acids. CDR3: CASSRGNTEAFF. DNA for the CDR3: TGTGCCAGCAGCAGGGGAAACACTGAAGCTTTCTTT.

CDR3 coding DNA: TGTGCCAGCAGCTTAGATTTGGGGAACACCGGGGAGCTGTTTTTT. It translates to CASSLDLGNTGELFF. The chain is built from TRBV7-9 and TRBJ2-2, with unresolved D. Germline lookup yields CDR1 SEHNR and CDR2 FQNEAQ (reference sequence). The CDR3 sequence is 15 residues long. V was shortened by 1 base and J by 1 base, with 7 bases between the two germline ends.

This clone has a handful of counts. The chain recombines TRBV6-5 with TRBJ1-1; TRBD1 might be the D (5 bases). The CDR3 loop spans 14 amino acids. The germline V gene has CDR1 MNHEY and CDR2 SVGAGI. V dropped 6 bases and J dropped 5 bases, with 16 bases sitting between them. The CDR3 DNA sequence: TGTGCCAGCAGCCACGGGGGGGGGAGGACTGAAGCTTTCTTT. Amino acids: CASSHGGGRTEAFF.

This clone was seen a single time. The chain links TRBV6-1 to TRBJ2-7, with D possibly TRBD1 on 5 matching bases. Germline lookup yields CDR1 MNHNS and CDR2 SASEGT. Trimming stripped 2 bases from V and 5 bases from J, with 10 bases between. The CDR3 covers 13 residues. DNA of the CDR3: TGTGCCAGCAGTGAATTAGGCAGGGACGAGCAGTACTTC. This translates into CASSELGRDEQYF.